These 31 T cell receptor beta chains were all obtained from the same sample, sequenced in a study of CD4+ T cells in melanoma. The repertoire was sequenced with immunoSEQ multiplex PCR; TCRdb's copy has only in-frame clones and lacks some. The sample yields around 5,400 clones, about 61% seen once. Material: cells from a culture (not recorded whether cultured in vitro). These receptors were obtained from a human donor with melanoma.

The rearrangement uses TRBV2 and TRBJ2-3; the D call may be TRBD1 or TRBD2 (5 bases each). The CDR3 totals 14 residues. Trimming removed 7 bases from V and 1 base from J, with 12 bases in between. CDR1 is SNHLY and CDR2 is FYNNEI in the germline V gene. CDR3 in amino acids: CASTRGAGTDTQYF. DNA of the CDR3: TGTGCCAGCACTCGAGGGGCAGGCACAGATACGCAGTATTTT.

The chain uses TRBV27 and TRBJ2-7, with D perhaps matching TRBD1 (6 bases). The CDR3 totals 11 residues. V was clipped by 8 bases and J by 6 bases, with 11 bases between them. CDR1 MNHEY and CDR2 SMNVEV come from the germline V gene (reference sequence). The CDR3: CASFGGGEQYF. Here the CDR3 DNA reads TGTGCCAGCTTTGGGGGCGGCGAGCAGTACTTC.

The rearrangement joins TRBV20-1 to TRBJ1-2; D remains unclear. The CDR3 has 11 residues. V dropped 5 bases and J dropped 6 bases, with 10 bases sitting between them. CDR1 is DFQATT and CDR2 is SNEGSKA in the germline V gene (reference sequence). As DNA, the CDR3 is TGCAGTGCTTCTCACAGCAATGGCTACACCTTC. It yields the protein CSASHSNGYTF.

This chain joins TRBV2 and TRBJ1-5, with 9 positions matching TRBD1. CDR3 size: 14 residues. Germline V gene lookup returns CDR1 SNHLY and CDR2 FYNNEI. The V gene end was trimmed by 8 bases and the J gene end by 1 base; junction bases not matched to a gene: 3. The DNA for the CDR3 is TGTGCCAGCCGGGGGACAGGGAGCAATCAGCCCCAGCATTTT. Its translation is CASRGTGSNQPQHF. Full variable domain (rest looked up from reference TRBV2 and TRBJ1-5): EPEVTQTPSHQVTQMGQEVILRCVPISNHLYFYWYRQILGQKVEFLVSFYNNEISEKSEIFDDQFSVERPDGSNFTLKIRSTKLEDSAMYFCASRGTGSNQPQHFGDGTRLSIL.

The chain has TRBV10-3 and TRBJ1-1, with D unresolved. Germline lookup yields CDR1 ENHRY and CDR2 SYGVKD. This CDR3 region has 14 residues. V lost 10 bases, J lost 4 bases, and 19 bases lay in between. CDR3 sequence: CATVAEGGTTEAFF. The CDR3 nucleotides read TGTGCCACCGTGGCCGAGGGTGGTACCACTGAAGCTTTCTTT.

The V gene is TRBV6-2 or TRBV6-3, the J gene TRBJ1-5; TRBD1 might be the D (5 bases). The CDR3 sequence is 16 residues long. Trimming left V 5 bases short and J 5 bases short, with 19 bases between. Per germline, CDR1 MNHEY and CDR2 SVGEGT. The CDR3 bases are TGTGCCAGCAGTCCCGTTTGGGACGGCTACCATCAGCCCCAGCATTTT. Translation gives CASSPVWDGYHQPQHF.

The chain uses TRBV27 and TRBJ1-1, with D perhaps TRBD1 (5 bases). V was pared by 3 bases and J by 6 bases, with 8 bases between. The CDR3 contains 12 residues. Germline V lookup: CDR1 MNHEY, CDR2 SMNVEV (reference sequence). The DNA for the CDR3 is TGTGCCAGCAGTTTTGGGGGGGCTGAAGCTTTCTTT. It codes for CASSFGGAEAFF.

The chain carries TRBV6-1 and TRBJ1-1, with D unresolved. This CDR3 comprises 15 residues. The V and J ends lost 2 bases and 8 bases respectively, with 18 bases between them. Per the germline V gene, CDR1 is MNHNS and CDR2 is SASEGT. The DNA for the CDR3 is TGTGCCAGCAGTGAAACTATGAACTTCGTGGCAGAAGCTTTCTTT. Protein sequence: CASSETMNFVAEAFF.

In this sample, this clone turned up a few times. The chain couples TRBV7-9 to TRBJ2-7; 8 bases line up with TRBD1. The CDR3 consists of 15 residues. Germline trimming cut 5 bases from V and 1 base from J; bases unmatched to any gene: 7. The germline gives CDR1 SEHNR, CDR2 FQNEAQ (reference sequence). The CDR3 sequence: CASSQRQGTSYEQYF. The CDR3 nucleotides read TGTGCCAGCAGCCAGCGACAGGGGACTTCCTACGAGCAGTACTTC.

This rearrangement joins TRBV10-2 to TRBJ1-6, with 8 bases fitting TRBD1. This CDR3 region has 15 residues. CDR1 is WSHSY, CDR2 SAAADI, per germline. V lost 6 bases to trimming and J lost 8 bases; unmatched junction nucleotides: 9. This CDR3 is CASRRGQGIYSPLHF. The CDR3 bases are TGCGCCAGCAGGCGCGGACAGGGCATATATTCACCCCTCCACTTT.

In this sample, this clone turned up a few times. The genes are TRBV9 and TRBJ1-2, with 7 bases that match TRBD1. The CDR3 is made up of 14 amino acids. Germline CDR1 reads SGDLS; CDR2 reads YYNGEE. Trimming at V came to 3 bases and at J to 5 bases, leaving 7 bases not matched to a gene. The CDR3 nucleotides are TGTGCCAGCAGCGGACAGGGTGTTAGATATGGCTACACCTTC. It specifies CASSGQGVRYGYTF.

V and J are TRBV4-1 and TRBJ2-5; no firm D call. The V end lost 0 bases, the J end lost 4 bases, and 12 bases lay between the germline ends. CDR3 length equals 15 residues. Germline CDR1 and CDR2: MGHRA and YSYEKL. The CDR3 loop is CASSQERYERETQYF. In DNA form, the CDR3 reads TGCGCCAGCAGCCAAGAGAGATACGAGCGAGAGACCCAGTACTTC.

The sample holds a few counts of this clone. The rearrangement joins TRBV5-1 to TRBJ2-7; 11 bases line up with TRBD1. Germline values: CDR1 SGHRS, CDR2 YFSETQ. The CDR3 consists of 14 residues. J was trimmed by 3 bases and V by 4 bases; bases with no gene match: 3. CDR3 amino acids: CASSHGTGGYEQYF. The CDR3 DNA sequence: TGCGCCAGCAGCCACGGGACAGGGGGCTACGAGCAGTACTTC.

This clone is termed large. The rearrangement uses TRBV5-1 and TRBJ2-3; 9 nucleotides line up with TRBD2. CDR3 length: 16 residues. V trimming: 2 bases; J trimming: 5 bases; junction bases outside the gene matches: 9. Germline values: CDR1 SGHRS, CDR2 YFSETQ. As DNA, the CDR3 is TGCGCCAGCAGCTTTGACCTAGCGGGGACTGGAGATACGCAGTATTTT. Translation: CASSFDLAGTGDTQYF.

This chain uses TRBV19 with TRBJ1-2, with 8 bases matching TRBD1. Trimming cost V 6 bases and J 3 bases; bases outside gene matches: 6. The germline gives CDR1 LNHDA, CDR2 SQIVND (reference sequence). CDR3 size: 14 residues. CDR3: CASRRTGFDYGYTF. CDR3 in DNA: TGTGCCAGTAGGAGGACAGGGTTTGACTATGGCTACACCTTC.

This clone was recorded only once. This chain uses TRBV6-2 or TRBV6-3 with TRBJ2-7, with D perhaps matching TRBD1 (5 bases). V was shortened by 6 bases and J by 1 base, with 16 bases between the two germline ends. The length of the CDR3 is 15 residues. The germline CDR1 and CDR2 sequences are MNHEY and SVGEGT. The CDR3 DNA sequence: TGTGCCAGCAGCGTAGAGGCAGGGATTTCCTACGAGCAGTACTTC. Translating gives CASSVEAGISYEQYF.

The rearrangement uses TRBV2 and TRBJ2-2; 9 bases map to TRBD2. Trimming took 7 bases from V and 4 from J; bases not matched to a gene: 13. This CDR3 spans 17 amino acids. Germline V lookup: CDR1 SNHLY, CDR2 FYNNEI. In nucleotides, the CDR3 is TGTGCCAGCATCAAAGGGGCGGGGGGGCCGGTCACCGGGGAGCTGTTTTTT. This codes for CASIKGAGGPVTGELFF.

This clone was seen a single time. V usage is TRBV4-1 and J usage is TRBJ2-3; 12 positions match TRBD2. Germline V gene data show CDR1 as MGHRA and CDR2 as YSYEKL. Trimming cost V 1 base and J 2 bases; bases outside gene matches: 10. There are 19 residues in the CDR3. The CDR3 here is CASSQGPSGGARSTDTQYF. CDR3 DNA: TGCGCCAGCAGCCAAGGCCCTAGCGGGGGGGCCCGATCCACAGATACGCAGTATTTT.

The chain combines TRBV9 with TRBJ1-2; D not resolved. The ends were cut back, 4 bases at V and 2 bases at J, with 12 bases in the middle. The germline V gene encodes CDR1 SGDLS and CDR2 YYNGEE. The CDR3 runs 14 residues. In DNA form, the CDR3 reads TGTGCCAGCAGCTTAAGGACGGAGAACTATGGCTACACCTTC. This translates into CASSLRTENYGYTF.

The chain carries TRBV27 and TRBJ2-2, with D possibly called TRBD1 or TRBD2 (6 bases each). This CDR3 has 18 amino acids. Germline CDR1 and CDR2: MNHEY and SMNVEV (reference sequence). V was pared by 2 bases and J by 6 bases, with 22 bases between. For the CDR3, the DNA is TGTGCCAGCAGTTTAGCAGGGTACCCTGGAGGGACATCCGGGGAGCTGTTTTTT. It specifies CASSLAGYPGGTSGELFF.

This clone appeared a few times. V is TRBV6-5 and J is TRBJ1-5; D perhaps matches TRBD1 (6 bases). This CDR3 has 15 residues. Germline values: CDR1 MNHEY, CDR2 SVGAGI. V shed 6 bases and J shed 0 bases, with 12 bases lying between them. The CDR3 nucleotides are TGTGCCAGCAGCCTTGGGACATTTAGCAATCAGCCCCAGCATTTT. It encodes CASSLGTFSNQPQHF.

The chain uses TRBV14 and TRBJ2-2; 8 bases match TRBD1. Germline V gene sequence: CDR1 SGHDN, CDR2 FVKESK. Losses at the gene ends were 0 bases for V and 6 bases for J; bases not matched to a gene: 15. The CDR3 loop spans 19 amino acids. Written as DNA, the CDR3 is TGTGCCAGCAGCCAAGAATATCCTTTTGGGACAGGCTGGCCCGGGGAGCTGTTTTTT. Encoded protein: CASSQEYPFGTGWPGELFF.

This chain connects TRBV28 to TRBJ2-7; 7 bases are shared with TRBD1. Per the germline V gene, CDR1 is MDHEN and CDR2 is SYDVKM. V shed 3 bases, J shed 5 bases, and the junction held 13 bases outside the gene matches. The CDR3 is 16 amino acids. The CDR3 DNA follows: TGTGCCAGCAGTTTCTTAGAGGGGGCGTTCTACCACGAGCAGTACTTC. Protein product: CASSFLEGAFYHEQYF.

The rearrangement joins TRBV9 to TRBJ1-2; 8 positions agree with TRBD1. V gave up 4 bases and J gave up 2 bases; unmatched junction bases: 4. From germline, CDR1 is SGDLS and CDR2 YYNGEE. This CDR3 has 14 residues. In nucleotides, the CDR3 is TGTGCCAGCAGCCCTCGGACAGGGAACTATGGCTACACCTTC. Amino acid sequence: CASSPRTGNYGYTF.

The chain uses TRBV19 and TRBJ2-7; D possibly corresponds to TRBD2 (5 bases). CDR1 is LNHDA and CDR2 is SQIVND in the germline V gene (reference sequence). This CDR3 region has 14 residues. With 4 bases removed from V and 6 bases from J, the gap between germline ends came to 16 bases. The CDR3 DNA is TGTGCCAGTAGTACGGCTTTGCGAAGCGGCGAGCAGTACTTC. Its translation: CASSTALRSGEQYF.

This clone is categorized as medium-sized. The chain combines TRBV10-3 with TRBJ2-1, with 15 nucleotides matching TRBD2. From germline, CDR1 is ENHRY and CDR2 SYGVKD. This CDR3 contains 17 residues. V dropped 3 bases and J dropped 8; count of bases not matched to a gene: 8. CDR3 loop: CAISDPEGTSGGHEQFF. CDR3 nucleotides: TGTGCCATCAGTGACCCCGAGGGGACTAGCGGGGGGCATGAGCAGTTCTTC.

This clone was seen just once. This chain uses TRBV30 with TRBJ1-1, with a possible D match to TRBD1 (6 bases). V shed 4 bases and J shed 5 bases, with 14 bases lying between them. From germline, CDR1 is GTSNPN and CDR2 SVGIG (reference sequence). The length of the CDR3 is 13 residues. The CDR3 protein is CAWTQGLRTEAFF. As DNA, the CDR3 is TGTGCCTGGACCCAGGGGCTAAGGACTGAAGCTTTCTTT. The complete variable domain, with remaining parts taken from reference TRBV30 and TRBJ1-1, reads SQTIHQWPATLVQPVGSPLSLECTVEGTSNPNLYWYRQAAGRGLQLLFYSVGIGQISSEVPQNLSASRPQDRQFILSSKKLLLSDSGFYLCAWTQGLRTEAFFGQGTRLTVV.

V is TRBV4-3 and J is TRBJ2-7; possibly TRBD2 for D (6 bases). V lost 0 bases to trimming and J lost 0 bases, with 15 bases between them. There are 17 residues in the CDR3. Germline V gives CDR1 LGHNA, CDR2 YSLEER. CDR3 in DNA: TGCGCCAGCAGCCAAGATCGCGGGGCAGGGAGCTCCTACGAGCAGTACTTC. Amino acids: CASSQDRGAGSSYEQYF.

The J gene is TRBJ2-1, the V gene TRBV5-6, with D tentatively TRBD1 (5 bases). Germline V CDR1 and CDR2: SGHDT, YYEEEE. Trimming stripped 4 bases from V and 7 bases from J, with 6 bases between. The CDR3 sequence is 11 residues long. The CDR3 reads CASSQGNEQFF. The DNA of the CDR3 is TGTGCCAGCAGCCAGGGTAATGAGCAGTTCTTC.

This sequence joins TRBV6-5 and TRBJ1-2; the D is unclear. CDR3 length equals 12 residues. V was cut by 8 bases and J by 5 bases, with 12 bases left in between. CDR1 and CDR2 from the germline V gene are MNHEY and SVGAGI. The CDR3 region is CASSSVGYGYTF. CDR3 DNA: TGTGCCAGCTCATCCGTTGGGTATGGCTACACCTTC.

V is TRBV15 and J is TRBJ1-4; tentative D call: TRBD1 (6 bases). V lost 4 bases to trimming and J lost 5 bases, with 8 bases between them. Germline V lookup: CDR1 LNHNV, CDR2 YYDKDF (reference sequence). There are 13 residues in the CDR3. The CDR3 DNA is TGTGCCACCAGCAAGGACAGCAATGAAAAACTGTTTTTT. Its protein is CATSKDSNEKLFF.